Sequencing of this T cell receptor beta chain was carried out in a study of T-cell memory formation after mild COVID-19. Employing constant-segment primers, 5'RACE generated TCR alpha and TCR beta cDNA libraries bearing sample barcodes and UMIs. TCRdb called the 5' RACE reads again in MiXCR, with one record for every CDR3 protein. This sample has over 70,000 distinct CDR3 sequences, with roughly 16% found just once. This clonotype was seen just once. Its antigen remains unidentified. Trimming shortened V by 4 bases and J by 0 bases, and 6 bases separated the two germline ends. The germline V gene encodes CDR1 SGHAT and CDR2 FQDESV (reference sequence). This CDR3 has 14 amino acids. General study results and limits: Cross-reactive memory seemingly joined, as some responding clones were found in pre-infection memory.

The specimen sequenced was PBMCs or a T cell subset sorted from them (not recorded which). This clonotype was sampled from a man younger than 35 who had mild COVID-19 (a few samples of this study predate the infection). Cell type and time point are not known. The chain uses TRBV11-1 and TRBJ2-2; D not resolved. The CDR3 loop reads CASSSGPNTGELFF. The CDR3 DNA is TGTGCCAGCAGCTCGGGCCCGAACACCGGGGAGCTGTTTTTT.